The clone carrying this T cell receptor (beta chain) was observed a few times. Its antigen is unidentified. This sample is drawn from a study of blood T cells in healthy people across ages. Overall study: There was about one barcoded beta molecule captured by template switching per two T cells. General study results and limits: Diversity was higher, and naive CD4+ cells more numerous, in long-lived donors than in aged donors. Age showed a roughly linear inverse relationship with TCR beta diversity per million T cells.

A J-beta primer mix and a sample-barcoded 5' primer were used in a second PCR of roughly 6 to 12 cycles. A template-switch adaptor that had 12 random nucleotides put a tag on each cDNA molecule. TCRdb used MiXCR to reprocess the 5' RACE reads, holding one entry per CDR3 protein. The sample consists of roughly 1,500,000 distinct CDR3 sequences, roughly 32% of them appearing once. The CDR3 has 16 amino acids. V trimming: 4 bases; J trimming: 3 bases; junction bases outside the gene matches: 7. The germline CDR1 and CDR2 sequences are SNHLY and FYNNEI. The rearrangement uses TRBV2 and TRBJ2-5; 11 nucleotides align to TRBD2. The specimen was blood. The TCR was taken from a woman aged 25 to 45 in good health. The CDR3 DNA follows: TGTGCCAGCAGTGGTGTTAGCGGGGGGGATAAAGAGACCCAGTACTTC. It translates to CASSGVSGGDKETQYF.